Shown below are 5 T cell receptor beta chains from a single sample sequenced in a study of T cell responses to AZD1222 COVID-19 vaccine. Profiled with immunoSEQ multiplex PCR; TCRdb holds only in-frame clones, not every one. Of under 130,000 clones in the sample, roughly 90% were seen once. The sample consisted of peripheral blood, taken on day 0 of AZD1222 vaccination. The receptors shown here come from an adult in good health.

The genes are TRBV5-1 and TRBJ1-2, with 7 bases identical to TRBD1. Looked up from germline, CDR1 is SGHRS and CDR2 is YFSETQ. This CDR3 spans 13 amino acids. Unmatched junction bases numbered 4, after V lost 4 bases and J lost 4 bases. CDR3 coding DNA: TGCGCCAGCAGCCGGGAGGGGGCCTATGGCTACACCTTC. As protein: CASSREGAYGYTF.

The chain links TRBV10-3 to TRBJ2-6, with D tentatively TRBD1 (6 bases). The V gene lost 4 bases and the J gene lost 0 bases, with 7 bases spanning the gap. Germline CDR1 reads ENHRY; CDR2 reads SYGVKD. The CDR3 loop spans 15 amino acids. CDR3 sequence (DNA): TGTGCCATCAGTGGGACAGTCTCTGGGGCCAACGTCCTGACTTTC. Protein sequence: CAISGTVSGANVLTF.

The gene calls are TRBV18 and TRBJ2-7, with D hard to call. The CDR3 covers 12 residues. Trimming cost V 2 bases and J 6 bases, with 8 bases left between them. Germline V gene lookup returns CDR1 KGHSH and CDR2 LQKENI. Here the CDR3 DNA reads TGTGCCAGCTCACCAGTCGGAAGCGAGCAGTACTTC. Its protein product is CASSPVGSEQYF.

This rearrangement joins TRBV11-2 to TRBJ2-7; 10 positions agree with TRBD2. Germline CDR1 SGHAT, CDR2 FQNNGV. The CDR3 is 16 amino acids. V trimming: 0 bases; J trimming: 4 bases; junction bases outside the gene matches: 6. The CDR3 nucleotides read TGTGCCAGCAGCTTAGATCCGAGCGGGAGGGGGTACGAGCAGTACTTC. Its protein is CASSLDPSGRGYEQYF.

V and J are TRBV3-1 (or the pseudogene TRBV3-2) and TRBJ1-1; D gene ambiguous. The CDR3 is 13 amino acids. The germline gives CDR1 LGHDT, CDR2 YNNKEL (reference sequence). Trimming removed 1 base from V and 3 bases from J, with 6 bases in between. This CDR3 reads CASSQVLHTEAFF. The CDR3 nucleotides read TGTGCCAGCAGCCAAGTTCTCCACACTGAAGCTTTCTTT.